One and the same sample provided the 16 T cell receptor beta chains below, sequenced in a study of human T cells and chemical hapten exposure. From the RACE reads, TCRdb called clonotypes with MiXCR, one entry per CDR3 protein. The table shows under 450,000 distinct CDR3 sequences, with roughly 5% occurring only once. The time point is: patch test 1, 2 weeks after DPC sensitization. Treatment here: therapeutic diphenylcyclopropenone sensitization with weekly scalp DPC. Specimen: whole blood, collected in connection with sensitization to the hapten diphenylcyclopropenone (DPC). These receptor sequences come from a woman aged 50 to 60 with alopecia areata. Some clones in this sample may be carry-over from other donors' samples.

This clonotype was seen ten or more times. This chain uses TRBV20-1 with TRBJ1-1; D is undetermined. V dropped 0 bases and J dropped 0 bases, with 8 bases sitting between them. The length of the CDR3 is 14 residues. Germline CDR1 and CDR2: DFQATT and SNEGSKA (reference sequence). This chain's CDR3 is CSARDRAVNTEAFF. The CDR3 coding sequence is TGCAGTGCTAGAGATCGGGCCGTGAACACTGAAGCTTTCTTT.

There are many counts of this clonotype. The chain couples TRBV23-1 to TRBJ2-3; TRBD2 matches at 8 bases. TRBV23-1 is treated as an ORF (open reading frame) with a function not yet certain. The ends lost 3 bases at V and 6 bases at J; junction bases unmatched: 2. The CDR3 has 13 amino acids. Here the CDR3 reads CASSQRGEDTQYF. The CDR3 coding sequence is TGCGCCAGCAGTCAGCGGGGGGAGGATACGCAGTATTTT.

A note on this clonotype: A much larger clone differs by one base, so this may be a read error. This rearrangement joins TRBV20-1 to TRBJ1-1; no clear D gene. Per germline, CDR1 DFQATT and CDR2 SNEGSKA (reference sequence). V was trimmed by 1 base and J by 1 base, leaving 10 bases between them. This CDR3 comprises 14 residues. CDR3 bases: TGCAGTGCTAGAGTTGAGACACGGAACACTGAAGCTTTCTTT. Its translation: CSARVETRNTEAFF.

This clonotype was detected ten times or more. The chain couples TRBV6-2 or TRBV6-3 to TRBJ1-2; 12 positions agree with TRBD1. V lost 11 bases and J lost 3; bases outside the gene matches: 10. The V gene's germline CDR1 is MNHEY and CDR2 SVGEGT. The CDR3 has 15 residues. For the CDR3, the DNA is TGTGCCGTCAACCCCCGGGACAGGGGGCACTATGGCTACACCTTC. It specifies CAVNPRDRGHYGYTF.

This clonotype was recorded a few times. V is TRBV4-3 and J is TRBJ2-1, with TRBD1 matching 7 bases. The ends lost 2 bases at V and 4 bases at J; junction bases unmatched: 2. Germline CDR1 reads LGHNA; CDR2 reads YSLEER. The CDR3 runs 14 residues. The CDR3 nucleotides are TGCGCCAGCAGCCAAAGGGGACAGTACAATGAGCAGTTCTTC. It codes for CASSQRGQYNEQFF.

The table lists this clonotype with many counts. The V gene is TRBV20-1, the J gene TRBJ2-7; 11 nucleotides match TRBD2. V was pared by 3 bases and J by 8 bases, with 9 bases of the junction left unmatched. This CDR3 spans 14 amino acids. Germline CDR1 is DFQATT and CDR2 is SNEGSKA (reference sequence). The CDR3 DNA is TGCAGTGCTAGTCCTAGCGGGGGGAGATCCAAGCAGTACTTC. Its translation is CSASPSGGRSKQYF.

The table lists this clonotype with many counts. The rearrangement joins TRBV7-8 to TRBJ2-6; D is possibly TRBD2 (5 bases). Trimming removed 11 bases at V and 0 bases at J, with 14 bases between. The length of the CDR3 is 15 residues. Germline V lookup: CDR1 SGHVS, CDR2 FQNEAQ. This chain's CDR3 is CAGSESLSGANVLTF. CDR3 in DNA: TGTGCCGGTAGCGAAAGTCTCTCTGGGGCCAACGTCCTGACTTTC.

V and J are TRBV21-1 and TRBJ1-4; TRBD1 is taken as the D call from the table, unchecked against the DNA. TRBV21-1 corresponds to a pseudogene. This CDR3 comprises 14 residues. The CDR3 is CASSKHRGNEKLFF. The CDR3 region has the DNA TGTGCCAGCAGCAAACACAGGGGTAATGAAAAACTGTTTTTT.

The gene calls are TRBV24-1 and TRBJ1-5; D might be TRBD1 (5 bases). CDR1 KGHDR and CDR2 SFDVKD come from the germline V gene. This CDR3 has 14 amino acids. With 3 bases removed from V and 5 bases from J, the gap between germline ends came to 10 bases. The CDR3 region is CATSDRDRDQPQHF. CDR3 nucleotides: TGTGCCACCAGTGATAGAGACAGAGATCAGCCCCAGCATTTT.

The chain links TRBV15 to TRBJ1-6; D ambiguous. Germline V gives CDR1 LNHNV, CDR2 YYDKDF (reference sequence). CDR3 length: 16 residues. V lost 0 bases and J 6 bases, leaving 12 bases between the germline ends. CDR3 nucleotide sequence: TGTGCCACCAGCAGAGATAGGGTCGTCCCTAATTCACCCCTCCACTTT. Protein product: CATSRDRVVPNSPLHF.

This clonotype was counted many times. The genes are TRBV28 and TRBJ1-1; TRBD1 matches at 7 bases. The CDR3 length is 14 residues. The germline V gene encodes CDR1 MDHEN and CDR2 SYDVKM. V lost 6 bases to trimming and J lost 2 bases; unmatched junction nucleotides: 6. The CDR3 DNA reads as TGTGCCAGCAGCATCGACAGGGCAAACACTGAAGCTTTCTTT. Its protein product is CASSIDRANTEAFF.

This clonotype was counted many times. CDR3 sequence: CASSPTGVAGELFF. The CDR3 DNA sequence: TGTGCCAGCAGCCCCACAGGGGTGGCCGGGGAGCTGTTTTTT. The chain links TRBV28 to TRBJ2-2; 7 bases align to TRBD1. CDR1 and CDR2 from the germline V gene are MDHEN and SYDVKM. Trimming cost V 6 bases and J 6 bases; bases outside gene matches: 7. This CDR3 has 14 residues. Full variable domain (missing parts from reference TRBV28 and TRBJ2-2): DVKVTQSSRYLVKRTGEKVFLECVQDMDHENMFWYRQDPGLGLRLIYFSYDVKMKEKGDIPEGYSVSREKKERFSLILESASTNQTSMYLCASSPTGVAGELFFGEGSRLTVL.

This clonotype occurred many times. The CDR3, as DNA: TGTGCCACCGCCGGGACAGATGGGAAATCCTACAATGAGCAGTTCTTC. It encodes CATAGTDGKSYNEQFF. The chain couples TRBV24-1 to TRBJ2-1; 7 bases agree with TRBD1. CDR3 length: 16 amino acids. Per the germline V gene, CDR1 is KGHDR and CDR2 is SFDVKD. V shed 9 bases and J 1 base; nucleotides not matched to a gene: 11.

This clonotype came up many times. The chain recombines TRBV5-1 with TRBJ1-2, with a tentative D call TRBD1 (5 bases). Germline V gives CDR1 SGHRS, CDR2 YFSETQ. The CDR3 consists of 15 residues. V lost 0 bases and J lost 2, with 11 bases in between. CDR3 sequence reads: CASSLGRQYNYGYTF. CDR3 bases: TGCGCCAGCAGCTTGGGACGACAGTACAACTATGGCTACACCTTC.

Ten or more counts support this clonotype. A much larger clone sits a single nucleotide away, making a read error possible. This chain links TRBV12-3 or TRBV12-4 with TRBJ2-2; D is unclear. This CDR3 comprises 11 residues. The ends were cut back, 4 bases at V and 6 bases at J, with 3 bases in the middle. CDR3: CASSYPGELFF. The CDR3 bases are TGTGCCAGCAGTTACCCCGGGGAGCTGTTTTTT.

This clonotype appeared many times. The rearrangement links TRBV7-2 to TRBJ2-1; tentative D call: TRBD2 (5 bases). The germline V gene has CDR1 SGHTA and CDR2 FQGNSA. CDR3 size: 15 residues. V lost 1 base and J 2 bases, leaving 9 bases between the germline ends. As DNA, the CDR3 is TGTGCCAGCAGCTTAGTAGCGTTGACCTACAATGAGCAGTTCTTC. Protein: CASSLVALTYNEQFF.